The clone carrying this T cell receptor (beta chain) was seen repeatedly, ten times or more. Its antigen is unidentified. Germline V gives CDR1 SGHRS, CDR2 YFSETQ. After removal of 3 bases from V and 5 bases from J, the junction contained 3 bases not matched to a gene. The CDR3 is made up of 15 amino acids. The entry originates in a study of regulatory T cells in long-lasting Graves disease. Time point described: newly diagnosed GD, antithyroid drugs for less than 3 months. From PBMCs, RNA was extracted and then used to make the TCR library. The patient group derived from an endocrinology department in Xi'an, China. Study outcomes and limitations: New patients shared fewer public clonotypes (roughly 910) than persistent patients did (approximately 2,700). Under persistent disease, TRBV28, TRBJ1-2 and TRBJ2-5 were used preferentially.

HTBI primers from iRepertoire and Arm-PCR of CDR3 regions yielded the TCR beta libraries. TCRdb re-derived calls from the multiplex PCR reads in MiXCR, one entry per CDR3 protein. Of roughly 610,000 distinct CDR3 sequences in the sample, roughly 16% were seen once. These data also formed part of another study, on T cells in Graves' hyperthyroidism and ophthalmopathy. That paper states: HTBI primers were the set used in a first-round RT-PCR of the TCR CDR3.

The sequence derives from a young man with Graves disease. V usage is TRBV5-1 and J usage is TRBJ2-7; TRBD2 agrees at 15 bases. The sample consisted of peripheral blood mononuclear cells (PBMCs), taken at new diagnosis, from a patient treated with antithyroid drugs. The CDR3 region has the DNA TGCGCCAGCAGCTCGGGACTAGCGGGAGGCCACGAGCAGTACTTC. Translated: CASSSGLAGGHEQYF.